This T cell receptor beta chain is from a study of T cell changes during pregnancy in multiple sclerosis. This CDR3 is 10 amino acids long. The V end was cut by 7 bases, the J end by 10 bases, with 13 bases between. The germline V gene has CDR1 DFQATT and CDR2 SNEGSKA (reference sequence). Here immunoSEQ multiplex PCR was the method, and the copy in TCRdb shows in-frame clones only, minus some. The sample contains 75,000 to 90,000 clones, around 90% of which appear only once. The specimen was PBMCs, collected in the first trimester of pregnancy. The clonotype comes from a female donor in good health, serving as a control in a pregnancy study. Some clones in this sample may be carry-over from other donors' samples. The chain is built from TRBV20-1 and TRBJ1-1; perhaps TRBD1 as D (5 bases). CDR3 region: CSGGGNGAFF. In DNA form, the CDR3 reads TGCAGTGGCGGGGGGAATGGAGCTTTCTTT.